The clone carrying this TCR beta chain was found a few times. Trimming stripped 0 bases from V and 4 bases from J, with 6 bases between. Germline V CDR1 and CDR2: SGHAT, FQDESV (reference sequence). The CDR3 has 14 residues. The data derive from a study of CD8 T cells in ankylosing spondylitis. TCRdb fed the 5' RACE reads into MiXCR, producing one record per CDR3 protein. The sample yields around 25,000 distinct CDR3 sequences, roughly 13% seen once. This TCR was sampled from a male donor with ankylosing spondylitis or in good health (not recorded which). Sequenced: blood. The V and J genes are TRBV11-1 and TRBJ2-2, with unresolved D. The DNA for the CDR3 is TGTGCCAGCAGCTTAGCTGCCCCCACCGGGGAGCTGTTTTTT. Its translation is CASSLAAPTGELFF.